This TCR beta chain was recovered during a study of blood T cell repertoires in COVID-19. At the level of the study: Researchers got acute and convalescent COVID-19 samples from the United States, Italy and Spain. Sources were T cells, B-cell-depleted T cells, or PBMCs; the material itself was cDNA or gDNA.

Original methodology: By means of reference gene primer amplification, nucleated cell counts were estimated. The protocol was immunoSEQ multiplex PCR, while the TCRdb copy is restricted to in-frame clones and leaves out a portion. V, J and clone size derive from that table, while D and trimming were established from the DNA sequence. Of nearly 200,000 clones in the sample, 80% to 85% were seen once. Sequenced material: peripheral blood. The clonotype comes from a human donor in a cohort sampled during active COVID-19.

Here the CDR3 reads CASSYSDRGLGGYTF. CDR3 in DNA: TGTGCCAGCAGTTACTCGGACAGGGGGCTAGGTGGCTACACCTTC. This rearrangement joins TRBV6-5 to TRBJ1-2; TRBD1 agrees at 11 bases. The germline gives CDR1 MNHEY, CDR2 SVGAGI. The CDR3 length is 15 residues. V lost 0 bases, J lost 7 bases, and 4 bases stayed unmatched.